Below are 29 T cell receptor beta chains sequenced from a single sample in a study of CD8 T cells in Susac syndrome. Random hexamers served to reverse transcribe about 0.45 to 1 ug RNA. TCRdb processed the immunoSEQ multiplex PCR reads anew with MiXCR; each CDR3 protein has one entry. In the table there are about 180,000 distinct CDR3 sequences, approximately 94% of which are singletons. Sequencing used CD4+ T cells from PBMCs. Source of these receptors: a human donor with Susac syndrome.

The V call is TRBV6-2 or TRBV6-3, the J call TRBJ2-2; D not resolved. The CDR3 is 14 residues long. Trimming cost V 11 bases and J 6 bases, with 19 bases left between them. Germline V gene data show CDR1 as MNHEY and CDR2 as SVGEGT. Here the CDR3 reads CASVGPLYAGELFF. CDR3 bases: TGTGCCTCGGTAGGCCCTCTGTACGCCGGGGAGCTGTTTTTT.

This clonotype occurred once. J is TRBJ2-3 and V is TRBV20-1, with TRBD1 matching over 9 bases. After removal of 4 bases from V and 2 bases from J, the junction contained 4 bases not matched to a gene. CDR3 length: 14 amino acids. Germline CDR1 reads DFQATT; CDR2 reads SNEGSKA (reference sequence). The CDR3 coding sequence is TGCAGTGCTACGAGGACAGGGGTCACAGATACGCAGTATTTT. Protein sequence: CSATRTGVTDTQYF.

The chain is built from TRBV18 and TRBJ2-7; tentative D call: TRBD2 (6 bases). Per germline, CDR1 KGHSH and CDR2 LQKENI. The CDR3 is 13 amino acids. Trimming removed 0 bases at V and 5 bases at J, with 8 bases between. The CDR3 DNA is TGTGCCAGCTCACCACCTTCGGGGGACGAGCAGTACTTC. It codes for CASSPPSGDEQYF.

This clonotype has just one count. The chain combines TRBV4-1 with TRBJ2-7; no definite D call. The CDR3 spans 10 residues. The ends were cut back, 4 bases at V and 13 bases at J, with 11 bases in the middle. In germline, CDR1 is MGHRA, CDR2 YSYEKL. DNA of the CDR3: TGCGCCAGCAGCCTTCGACAAGAATACTTC. Its translation: CASSLRQEYF.

J is TRBJ2-7 and V is TRBV30; 9 bases match TRBD1. Losses at the gene ends were 0 bases for V and 3 bases for J; bases not matched to a gene: 12. Germline CDR1 GTSNPN, CDR2 SVGIG (reference sequence). CDR3 length equals 17 residues. Here the CDR3 reads CAWSVKAWTGDFYEQYF. The CDR3 region has the DNA TGTGCCTGGAGTGTAAAGGCCTGGACAGGGGATTTCTACGAGCAGTACTTC.

The chain joins TRBV7-8 to TRBJ2-2; possible D gene TRBD2, 6 bases. Trimming took off 8 bases at V and 3 bases at J, with 19 bases between the two ends. This CDR3 has 16 residues. Germline CDR1 and CDR2: SGHVS and FQNEAQ. The chain's CDR3 is CASPPEGVRYTGELFF. CDR3 in DNA: TGTGCCAGCCCCCCGGAGGGCGTGAGATACACCGGGGAGCTGTTTTTT. Full variable domain (rest looked up from reference TRBV7-8 and TRBJ2-2): GAGVSQSPRYKVAKRGQDVALRCDPISGHVSLFWYQQALGQGPEFLTYFQNEAQLDKSGLPSDRFFAERPEGSVSTLKIQRTQQEDSAVYLCASPPEGVRYTGELFFGEGSRLTVL.

CDR3 sequence: CASKPGQENTEAFF. DNA for the CDR3: TGTGCCAGCAAACCGGGACAGGAGAACACTGAAGCTTTCTTT. This chain links TRBV12-3 or TRBV12-4 with TRBJ1-1; 8 bases match TRBD1. The CDR3 length is 14 residues. J lost 1 base, V lost 7 bases, and 5 bases had no gene match.

The V and J genes are TRBV20-1 and TRBJ1-6; a weak D match, TRBD1 (5 bases). Germline V CDR1 and CDR2: DFQATT, SNEGSKA (reference sequence). V was clipped by 1 base and J by 5 bases, with 12 bases between them. This CDR3 spans 15 amino acids. The CDR3 loop is CSARVWGPNNSPLHF. DNA for the CDR3: TGCAGTGCTAGAGTTTGGGGCCCCAATAATTCACCCCTCCACTTT.

The V gene is TRBV29-1, the J gene TRBJ1-2, with 7 bases aligning to TRBD1. Trimming removed 6 bases from V and 0 bases from J; junction bases left unmatched: 16. The CDR3 length is 17 residues. CDR1 SQVTM and CDR2 ANQGSEA come from the germline V gene. The DNA for the CDR3 is TGCAGCGTCCATAAGGGGGCTGGGGGCCGAGCTAACTATGGCTACACCTTC. This gives the protein CSVHKGAGGRANYGYTF. The full variable domain, with the rest looked up from reference TRBV29-1 and TRBJ1-2, is SAVISQKPSRDICQRGTSLTIQCQVDSQVTMMFWYRQQPGQSLTLIATANQGSEATYESGFVIDKFPISRPNLTFSTLTVSNMSPEDSSIYLCSVHKGAGGRANYGYTFGSGTRLTVV.

CDR3 sequence: CASTSTGSYEQYF. The CDR3 DNA reads TGTGCCAGCACCTCGACTGGATCCTACGAGCAGTACTTC. The V call is TRBV6-2 or TRBV6-3, the J call TRBJ2-7; D remains unclear. The germline CDR1 and CDR2 sequences are MNHEY and SVGEGT. This CDR3 is 13 amino acids long. V lost 7 bases and J lost 1, with 11 bases in between.

CDR3 in amino acids: CASSFPGQGHYGYTF. CDR3 nucleotide sequence: TGTGCCAGCAGTTTCCCGGGACAGGGGCATTATGGCTACACCTTC. The rearrangement joins TRBV12-3 or TRBV12-4 to TRBJ1-2; 10 bases align to TRBD1. CDR3 length equals 15 residues. J was trimmed by 5 bases and V by 3 bases; bases with no gene match: 6.

This chain connects TRBV7-3 to TRBJ2-1, with 10 bases that match TRBD2. The ends lost 2 bases at V and 7 bases at J; junction bases unmatched: 11. This CDR3 spans 17 amino acids. Germline CDR1 SGHTA, CDR2 FQGTGA. The CDR3 sequence: CASSLSAGGRMRNEQFF. Written as DNA, the CDR3 is TGTGCCAGCAGCTTATCAGCGGGGGGGCGGATGAGGAATGAGCAGTTCTTC.

The V call is TRBV7-2, the J call TRBJ2-7, with 8 nucleotides matching TRBD2. The germline CDR1 and CDR2 sequences are SGHTA and FQGNSA. The CDR3 sequence is 15 residues long. Unmatched junction bases numbered 4, after V lost 0 bases and J lost 3 bases. CDR3 loop: CASSLASGGRYEQYF. CDR3 nucleotides: TGTGCCAGCAGCTTAGCCAGCGGGGGCCGCTACGAGCAGTACTTC.

The chain recombines TRBV6-2 or TRBV6-3 with TRBJ2-5; D is possibly TRBD1 (6 bases). V lost 6 bases to trimming and J lost 4 bases, with 12 bases between them. CDR1 and CDR2 (germline): MNHEY, SVGEGT. The CDR3 runs to 13 residues. DNA for the CDR3: TGTGCCAGCAGCCAGGGGCTAGGAGAGACCCAGTACTTC. This gives the protein CASSQGLGETQYF.

The chain has TRBV20-1 and TRBJ1-2, with a possible D match to TRBD1 (5 bases). The CDR3 consists of 14 residues. Germline loops: CDR1 DFQATT, CDR2 SNEGSKA (reference sequence). V was trimmed by 0 bases and J by 2 bases, leaving 10 bases between them. CDR3 residues: CSARDFGGNYGYTF. The CDR3 DNA reads TGCAGTGCTAGAGATTTTGGGGGGAACTATGGCTACACCTTC.

This clonotype was observed a single time. This chain joins TRBV5-1 and TRBJ1-5; 7 bases line up with TRBD1. Per the germline V gene, CDR1 is SGHRS and CDR2 is YFSETQ. The CDR3 contains 14 residues. V was pared by 0 bases and J by 5 bases, with 2 bases of the junction left unmatched. The DNA of the CDR3 is TGCGCCAGCAGCTTGGGGGACAGATATCAGCCCCAGCATTTT. As protein: CASSLGDRYQPQHF.

This chain links TRBV5-1 with TRBJ1-2, with D perhaps TRBD1 (5 bases). Per germline, CDR1 SGHRS and CDR2 YFSETQ. V was clipped by 0 bases and J by 8 bases, with 17 bases between them. This CDR3 contains 15 residues. CDR3 DNA: TGCGCCAGCAGCTTGGAGGCGGGACGGGCCGAGGGCTACACCTTC. Translated, it gives CASSLEAGRAEGYTF.

This sequence joins TRBV4-3 and TRBJ2-5; 7 bases fit TRBD1. The CDR3 totals 15 residues. V was pared by 2 bases and J by 5 bases, with 8 bases of the junction left unmatched. Germline V gene data show CDR1 as LGHNA and CDR2 as YSLEER. The DNA of the CDR3 is TGCGCCAGCAGCCAAAGACTACAGGGGCCGGAGACCCAGTACTTC. Residues: CASSQRLQGPETQYF.

The genes are TRBV12-3 or TRBV12-4 and TRBJ1-1; the match to TRBD1 covers 12 bases. The CDR3 has 17 residues. With 6 bases clipped from V and 0 bases from J, the junction kept 8 bases outside the gene matches. CDR3 region: CASRPPGQGAMNTEAFF. DNA of the CDR3: TGTGCCAGCAGACCACCGGGACAGGGGGCCATGAACACTGAAGCTTTCTTT.

The chain has TRBV23-1 and TRBJ1-1; D ambiguous. TRBV23-1 is assigned to the ORF class and has an uncertain function. The V end was cut by 8 bases, the J end by 8 bases, with 15 bases between. The CDR3 length is 12 residues. Here the CDR3 DNA reads TGCGCCAGCCCAAAGGCGAGGAAGGAAGCTTTCTTT. It yields the protein CASPKARKEAFF.

The V call is TRBV7-9, the J call TRBJ2-1, with 11 bases identical to TRBD2. CDR1 is SEHNR, CDR2 FQNEAQ, per germline (reference sequence). V was pared by 4 bases and J by 8 bases, with 7 bases of the junction left unmatched. The CDR3 is 15 amino acids. Here the CDR3 DNA reads TGTGCCAGCAGCTATGTAGCGGGGGGGCAGGATGAGCAGTTCTTC. Translation: CASSYVAGGQDEQFF.

CDR3 in amino acids: CAIGGGQNTEAFF. CDR3 sequence (DNA): TGTGCCATCGGGGGGGGACAGAACACTGAAGCTTTCTTT. The rearrangement joins TRBV10-3 to TRBJ1-1, with D perhaps TRBD1 (6 bases). V lost 8 bases and J 1 base, leaving 11 bases between the germline ends. The CDR3 length is 13 residues. Germline values: CDR1 ENHRY, CDR2 SYGVKD.

This sequence joins TRBV29-1 and TRBJ2-1; D unresolved. Trimming shortened V by 6 bases and J by 9 bases, and 9 bases separated the two germline ends. CDR1 and CDR2 (germline): SQVTM, ANQGSEA. The CDR3 runs 10 residues. CDR3 coding DNA: TGCAGCGTGCTTTGGGGTGAGCAGTTCTTC. Its translation: CSVLWGEQFF.

The gene calls are TRBV9 and TRBJ2-2; 7 positions match TRBD1. V shed 3 bases, J shed 4 bases, and the junction held 6 bases outside the gene matches. This CDR3 has 15 amino acids. Looked up from germline, CDR1 is SGDLS and CDR2 is YYNGEE. The CDR3 bases are TGTGCCAGCAGCGCAGACAGGGAAAGCACCGGGGAGCTGTTTTTT. It codes for CASSADRESTGELFF.

The chain carries TRBV7-6 and TRBJ1-6, with D perhaps matching TRBD1 (5 bases). Germline V gives CDR1 SGHVS, CDR2 FNYEAQ. The CDR3 has 15 residues. V was cut by 5 bases and J by 5 bases, with 13 bases left in between. The DNA of the CDR3 is TGTGCCAGCAGCCTTCAGACAGACAATAATTCACCCCTCCACTTT. This codes for CASSLQTDNNSPLHF.

CDR3 sequence reads: CASSPRGTGGFGANVLTF. The CDR3 region has the DNA TGTGCCAGCAGCCCTCGGGGGACAGGGGGCTTTGGGGCCAACGTCCTGACTTTC. The chain recombines TRBV7-8 with TRBJ2-6; 12 nucleotides agree with TRBD1. This CDR3 region has 18 residues. Germline V gene data show CDR1 as SGHVS and CDR2 as FQNEAQ. Trimming took 5 bases from V and 3 from J; bases not matched to a gene: 8.

The chain recombines TRBV7-2 with TRBJ2-5; 7 nucleotides match TRBD2. Trimming removed 7 bases from V and 1 base from J; junction bases left unmatched: 6. The CDR3 runs 14 residues. Germline values: CDR1 SGHTA, CDR2 FQGNSA. The CDR3 sequence is CASNAPSGQETQYF. The DNA of the CDR3 is TGTGCCAGCAACGCCCCTAGCGGCCAAGAGACCCAGTACTTC.

This chain links TRBV6-6 with TRBJ2-5, with 8 bases fitting TRBD1. Per germline, CDR1 MNHNY and CDR2 SVGAGI (reference sequence). This CDR3 is 14 amino acids long. Trimming cost V 2 bases and J 5 bases; bases outside gene matches: 4. CDR3 in amino acids: CASSYLGQGETQYF. CDR3 DNA sequence: TGTGCCAGCAGTTACCTCGGACAGGGCGAGACCCAGTACTTC.

The chain recombines TRBV4-2 with TRBJ2-6; D is ambiguous. V was trimmed by 1 base and J by 3 bases, leaving 7 bases between them. This CDR3 contains 15 residues. Per the germline V gene, CDR1 is LGHNA and CDR2 is YNFKEQ. The CDR3 sequence is CASSQAENGANVLTF. For the CDR3, the DNA is TGTGCCAGCAGCCAAGCAGAGAATGGGGCCAACGTCCTGACTTTC.